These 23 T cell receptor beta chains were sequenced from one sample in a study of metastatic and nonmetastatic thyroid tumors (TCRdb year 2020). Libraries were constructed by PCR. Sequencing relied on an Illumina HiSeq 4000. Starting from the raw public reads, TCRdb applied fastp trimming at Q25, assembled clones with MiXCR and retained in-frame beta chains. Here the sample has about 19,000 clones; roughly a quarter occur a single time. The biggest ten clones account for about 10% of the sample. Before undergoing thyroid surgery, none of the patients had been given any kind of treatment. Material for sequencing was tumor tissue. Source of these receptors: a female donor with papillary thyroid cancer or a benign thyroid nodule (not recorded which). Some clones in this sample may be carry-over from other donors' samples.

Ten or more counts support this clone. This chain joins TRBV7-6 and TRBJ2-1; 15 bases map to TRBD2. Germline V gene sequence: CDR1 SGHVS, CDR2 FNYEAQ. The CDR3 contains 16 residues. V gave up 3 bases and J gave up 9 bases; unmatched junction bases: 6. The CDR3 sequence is CASSFTGTSGRTEQFF. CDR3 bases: TGTGCCAGCAGCTTCACCGGGACTAGCGGGAGGACTGAGCAGTTCTTC.

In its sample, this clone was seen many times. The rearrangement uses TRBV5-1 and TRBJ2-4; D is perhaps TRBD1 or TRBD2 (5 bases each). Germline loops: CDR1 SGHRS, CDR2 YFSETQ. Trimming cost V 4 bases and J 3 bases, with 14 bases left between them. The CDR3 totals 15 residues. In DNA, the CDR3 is TGCGCCAGCAGCCTAGGGACCATCGGCAAAAACATTCAGTACTTC. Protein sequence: CASSLGTIGKNIQYF. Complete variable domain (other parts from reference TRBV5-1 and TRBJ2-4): KAGVTQTPRYLIKTRGQQVTLSCSPISGHRSVSWYQQTPGQGLQFLFEYFSETQRNKGNFPGRFSGRQFSNSRSEMNVSTLELGDSALYLCASSLGTIGKNIQYFGAGTRLSVL.

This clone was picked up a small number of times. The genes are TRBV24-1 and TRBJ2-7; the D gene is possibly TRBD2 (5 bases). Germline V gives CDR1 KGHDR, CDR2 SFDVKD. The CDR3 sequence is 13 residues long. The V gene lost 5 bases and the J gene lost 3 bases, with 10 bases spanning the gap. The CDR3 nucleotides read TGTGCCACCAGTGGCGGAGGTGGCTACGAGCAGTACTTC. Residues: CATSGGGGYEQYF.

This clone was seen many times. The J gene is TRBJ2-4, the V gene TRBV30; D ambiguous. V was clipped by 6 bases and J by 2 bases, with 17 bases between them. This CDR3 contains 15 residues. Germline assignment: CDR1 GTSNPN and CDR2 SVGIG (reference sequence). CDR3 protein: CACSASQVSKNIQYF. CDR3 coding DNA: TGTGCCTGTTCGGCGTCTCAGGTCTCCAAAAACATTCAGTACTTC.

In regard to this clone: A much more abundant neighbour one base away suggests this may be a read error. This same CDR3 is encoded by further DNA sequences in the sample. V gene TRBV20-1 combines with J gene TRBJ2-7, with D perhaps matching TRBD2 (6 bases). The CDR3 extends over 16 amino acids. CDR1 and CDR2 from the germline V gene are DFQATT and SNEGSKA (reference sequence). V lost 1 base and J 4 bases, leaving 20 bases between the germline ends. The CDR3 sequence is CSARGTEREFKYEQYF. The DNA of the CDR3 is TGCAGTGCTAGAGGTACTGAACGGGAGTTCAAGTACGAGCAGTACTTC.

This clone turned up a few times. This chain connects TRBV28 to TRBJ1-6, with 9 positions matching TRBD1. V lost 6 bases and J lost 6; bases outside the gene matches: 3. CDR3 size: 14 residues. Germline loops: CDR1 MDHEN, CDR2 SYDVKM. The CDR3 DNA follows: TGTGCCAGCAGGGTGACAGGGGGTAATTCACCCCTCCACTTT. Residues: CASRVTGGNSPLHF.

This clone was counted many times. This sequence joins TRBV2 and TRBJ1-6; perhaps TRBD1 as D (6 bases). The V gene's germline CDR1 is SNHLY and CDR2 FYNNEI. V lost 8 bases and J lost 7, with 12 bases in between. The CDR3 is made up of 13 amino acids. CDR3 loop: CASLRTENSPLHF. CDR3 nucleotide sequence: TGTGCCAGCTTGAGGACAGAAAATTCACCCCTCCACTTT.

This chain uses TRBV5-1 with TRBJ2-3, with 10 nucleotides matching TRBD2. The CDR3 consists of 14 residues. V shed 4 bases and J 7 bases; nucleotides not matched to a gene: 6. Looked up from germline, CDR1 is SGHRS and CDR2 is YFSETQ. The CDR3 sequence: CASSPAGGENTQYF. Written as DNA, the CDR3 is TGCGCCAGCAGCCCAGCGGGAGGGGAAAATACGCAGTATTTT.

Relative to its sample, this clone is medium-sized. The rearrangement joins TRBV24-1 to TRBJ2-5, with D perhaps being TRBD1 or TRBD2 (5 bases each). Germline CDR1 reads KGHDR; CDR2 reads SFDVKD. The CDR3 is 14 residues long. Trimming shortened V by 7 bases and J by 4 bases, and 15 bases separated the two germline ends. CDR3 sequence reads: CATSGRDPRETQYF. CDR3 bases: TGTGCCACCAGCGGAAGGGACCCGAGAGAGACCCAGTACTTC.

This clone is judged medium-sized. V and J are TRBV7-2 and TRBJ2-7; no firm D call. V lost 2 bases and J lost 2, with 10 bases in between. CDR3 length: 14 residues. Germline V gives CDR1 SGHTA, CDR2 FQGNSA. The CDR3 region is CASSLYLQTYEQYF. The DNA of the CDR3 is TGTGCCAGCAGCTTATACTTGCAGACCTACGAGCAGTACTTC.

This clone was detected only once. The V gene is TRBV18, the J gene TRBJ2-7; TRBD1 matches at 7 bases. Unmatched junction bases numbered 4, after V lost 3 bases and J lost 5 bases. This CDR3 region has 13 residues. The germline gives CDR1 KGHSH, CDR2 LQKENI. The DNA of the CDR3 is TGTGCCAGCTCACCGGGACAGCCGGACGAGCAGTACTTC. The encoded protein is CASSPGQPDEQYF.

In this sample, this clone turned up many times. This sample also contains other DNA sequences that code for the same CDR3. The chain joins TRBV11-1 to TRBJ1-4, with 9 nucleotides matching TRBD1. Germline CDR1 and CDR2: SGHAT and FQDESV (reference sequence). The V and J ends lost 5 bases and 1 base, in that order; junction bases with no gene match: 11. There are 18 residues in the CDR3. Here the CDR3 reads CASSILQGARGTNEKLFF. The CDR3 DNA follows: TGTGCCAGCAGCATTCTACAGGGGGCGCGGGGAACTAATGAAAAACTGTTTTTT.

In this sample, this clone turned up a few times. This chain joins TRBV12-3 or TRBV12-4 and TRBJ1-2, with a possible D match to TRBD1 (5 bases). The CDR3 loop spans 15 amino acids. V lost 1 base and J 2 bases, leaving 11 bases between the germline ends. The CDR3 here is CASSLGGVGNYGYTF. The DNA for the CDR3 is TGTGCCAGCAGTTTAGGGGGCGTGGGAAACTATGGCTACACCTTC.

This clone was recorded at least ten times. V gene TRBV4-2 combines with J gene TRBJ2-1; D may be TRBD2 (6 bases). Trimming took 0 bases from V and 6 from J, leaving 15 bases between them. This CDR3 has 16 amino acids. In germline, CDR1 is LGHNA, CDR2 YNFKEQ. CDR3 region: CASSQDTQAGFNEQFF. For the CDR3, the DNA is TGTGCCAGCAGCCAAGATACACAGGCGGGATTCAATGAGCAGTTCTTC.

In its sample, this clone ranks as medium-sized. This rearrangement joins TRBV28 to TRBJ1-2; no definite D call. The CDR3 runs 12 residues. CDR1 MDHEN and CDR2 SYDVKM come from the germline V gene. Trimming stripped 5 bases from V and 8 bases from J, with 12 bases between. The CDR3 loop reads CASSPLRWGYTF. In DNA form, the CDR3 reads TGTGCCAGCAGTCCCCTGCGATGGGGCTACACCTTC.

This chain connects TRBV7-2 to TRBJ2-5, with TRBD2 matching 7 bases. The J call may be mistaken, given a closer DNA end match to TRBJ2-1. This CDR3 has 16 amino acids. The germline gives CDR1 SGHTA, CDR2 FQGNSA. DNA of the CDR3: TGTGCCAGCAGCCCGAGAGGGGTAGCGGGTGGGGATGAGCAGTTCTTC. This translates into CASSPRGVAGGDEQFF.

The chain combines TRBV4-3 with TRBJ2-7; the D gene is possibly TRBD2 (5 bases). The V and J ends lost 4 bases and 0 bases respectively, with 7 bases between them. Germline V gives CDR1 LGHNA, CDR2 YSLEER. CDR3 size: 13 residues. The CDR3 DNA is TGCGCCAGCAGCCCAGCGGTCTCCTACGAGCAGTACTTC. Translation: CASSPAVSYEQYF.

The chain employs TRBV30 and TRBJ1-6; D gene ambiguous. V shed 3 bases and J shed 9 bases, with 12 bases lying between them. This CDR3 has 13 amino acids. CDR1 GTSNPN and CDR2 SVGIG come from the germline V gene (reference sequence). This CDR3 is CAWSAGMGSPLHF. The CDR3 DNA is TGTGCCTGGAGCGCTGGAATGGGTTCACCCCTCCACTTT.

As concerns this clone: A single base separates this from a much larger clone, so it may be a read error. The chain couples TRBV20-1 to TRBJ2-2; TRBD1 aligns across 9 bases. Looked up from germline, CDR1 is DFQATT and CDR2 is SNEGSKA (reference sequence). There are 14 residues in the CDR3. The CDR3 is CSARTGGDTGKLFF. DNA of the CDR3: TGCAGTGCCAGAACAGGGGGCGACACCGGGAAGCTGTTTTTT.

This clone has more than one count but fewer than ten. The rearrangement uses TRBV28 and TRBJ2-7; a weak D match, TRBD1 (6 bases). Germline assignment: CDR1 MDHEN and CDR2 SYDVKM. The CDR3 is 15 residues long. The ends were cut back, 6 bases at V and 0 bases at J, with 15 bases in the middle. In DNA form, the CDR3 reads TGTGCCAGCAGCTCCCCTCGCAGGGGCTCCTACGAGCAGTACTTC. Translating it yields CASSSPRRGSYEQYF. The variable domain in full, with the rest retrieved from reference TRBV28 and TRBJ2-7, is DVKVTQSSRYLVKRTGEKVFLECVQDMDHENMFWYRQDPGLGLRLIYFSYDVKMKEKGDIPEGYSVSREKKERFSLILESASTNQTSMYLCASSSPRRGSYEQYFGPGTRLTVT.

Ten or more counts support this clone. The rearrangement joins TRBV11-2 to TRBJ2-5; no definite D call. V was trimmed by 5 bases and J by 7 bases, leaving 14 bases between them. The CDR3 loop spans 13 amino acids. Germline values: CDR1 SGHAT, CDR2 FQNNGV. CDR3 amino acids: CASSLSIYGTQYF. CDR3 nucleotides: TGTGCCAGCAGCCTATCCATCTACGGGACCCAGTACTTC.

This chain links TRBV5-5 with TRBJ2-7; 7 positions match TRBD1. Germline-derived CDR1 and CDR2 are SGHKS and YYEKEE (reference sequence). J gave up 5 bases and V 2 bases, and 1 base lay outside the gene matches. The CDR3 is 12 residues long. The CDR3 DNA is TGTGCCAGCAGCTTCACAGGGGACGAGCAGTACTTC. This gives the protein CASSFTGDEQYF.

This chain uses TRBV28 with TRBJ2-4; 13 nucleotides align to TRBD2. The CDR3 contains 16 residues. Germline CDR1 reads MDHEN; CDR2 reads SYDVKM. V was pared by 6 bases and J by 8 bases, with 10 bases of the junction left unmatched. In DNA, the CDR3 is TGTGCCAGCAGATTCAGGACTAGCGGGAGAGGGGACATTCAGTACTTC. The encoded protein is CASRFRTSGRGDIQYF.